This paragraph reports one T cell receptor (beta chain). Its antigen remains unknown. Germline CDR1 is SGHRS and CDR2 is YFSETQ. This CDR3 comprises 14 residues. Trimming at V came to 1 base and at J to 4 bases, leaving 5 bases not matched to a gene. These data originate in a study of cytomegalovirus exposure and HLA in healthy donors. Study conclusions and caveats: With later analysis, a missense DCLRE1C variant became linked to TCR beta V- and J-gene trimming. In an earlier analysis, in roughly 600 donors, most V segments appeared productive either ~87% or ~30% of the time. Sequences of the TCR beta chain were said to predict the HLA-A and HLA-B alleles of most subjects accurately.

The PCR had 60 Vbeta and 13 Jbeta primers. Produced via immunoSEQ multiplex PCR; TCRdb's table is partial and in-frame only. This sample has a few hundred thousand clones; roughly 91% occur once, and the top ten carry about 1.7%. The chain links TRBV5-1 to TRBJ2-7; 7 nucleotides line up with TRBD1. Sequenced input: PBMCs. The source is a girl aged 2 to 9 in good health and CMV-seronegative. CDR3 region: CASSLTGVGYEQYF. For the CDR3, the DNA is TGCGCCAGCAGCTTGACAGGGGTAGGGTACGAGCAGTACTTC. The full variable domain, its missing parts supplied by reference TRBV5-1 and TRBJ2-7, is KAGVTQTPRYLIKTRGQQVTLSCSPISGHRSVSWYQQTPGQGLQFLFEYFSETQRNKGNFPGRFSGRQFSNSRSEMNVSTLELGDSALYLCASSLTGVGYEQYFGPGTRLTVT.